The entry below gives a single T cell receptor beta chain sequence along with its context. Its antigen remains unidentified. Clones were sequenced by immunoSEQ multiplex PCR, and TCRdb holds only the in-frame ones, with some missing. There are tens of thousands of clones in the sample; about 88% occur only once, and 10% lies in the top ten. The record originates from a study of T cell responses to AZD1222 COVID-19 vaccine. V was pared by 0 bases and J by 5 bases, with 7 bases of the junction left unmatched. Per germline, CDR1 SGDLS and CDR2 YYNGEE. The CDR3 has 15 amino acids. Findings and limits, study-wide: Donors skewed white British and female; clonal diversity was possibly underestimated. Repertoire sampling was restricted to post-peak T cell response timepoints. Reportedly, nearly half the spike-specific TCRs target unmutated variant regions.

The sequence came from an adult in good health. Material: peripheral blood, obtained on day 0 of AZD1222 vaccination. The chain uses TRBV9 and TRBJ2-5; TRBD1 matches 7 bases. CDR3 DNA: TGTGCCAGCAGCGTAGAAGACAGGGTGTTGGAGACCCAGTACTTC. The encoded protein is CASSVEDRVLETQYF.